The 21 T cell receptor beta chains in this list originate from one sample, sequenced in a study of blood T cell repertoires in COVID-19. The repertoire was sequenced with immunoSEQ multiplex PCR; TCRdb's copy has only in-frame clones and lacks some. Of roughly 500,000 clones in the sample, roughly nine tenths were seen once. What was sequenced was PBMCs or T cells enriched from blood (not recorded which). The source is a woman aged 60-75 years who had recovered from COVID-19.

The V call is TRBV3-1 (or the pseudogene TRBV3-2), the J call TRBJ1-1, with TRBD1 matching 9 bases. CDR1 LGHDT and CDR2 YNNKEL come from the germline V gene (reference sequence). This CDR3 region has 15 residues. The trim removed 8 bases at V and 1 base at J, leaving 8 bases unmatched. The CDR3 DNA is TGTGCCAGCCGCCCCTCGGACAGGGGGAACACTGAAGCTTTCTTT. Translated: CASRPSDRGNTEAFF.

The V and J genes are TRBV19 and TRBJ1-6; no firm D call. Germline CDR1 LNHDA, CDR2 SQIVND (reference sequence). V was cut by 5 bases and J by 9 bases, with 14 bases left in between. The CDR3 extends over 14 amino acids. The CDR3 loop is CASSHRGMGSPLHF. CDR3 bases: TGTGCCAGTAGTCACCGCGGGATGGGTTCACCCCTCCACTTT.

The V call is TRBV4-2, the J call TRBJ2-4, with 8 positions matching TRBD1. The J segment lost 8 bases and the V segment lost 4 bases, leaving 4 bases of the junction unmatched. This CDR3 comprises 13 residues. Germline lookup yields CDR1 LGHNA and CDR2 YNFKEQ. The CDR3 is CASSRIQGDIQYF. CDR3 sequence (DNA): TGTGCCAGCAGCCGTATACAGGGGGACATTCAGTACTTC.

This chain joins TRBV24-1 and TRBJ2-2; 7 nucleotides line up with TRBD2. V gave up 5 bases and J gave up 6 bases; unmatched junction bases: 8. This CDR3 contains 15 residues. Per germline, CDR1 KGHDR and CDR2 SFDVKD. Here the CDR3 reads CATSASTGRAGELFF. Written as DNA, the CDR3 is TGTGCCACCAGTGCCTCTACGGGGAGGGCCGGGGAGCTGTTTTTT.

The J gene is TRBJ1-1, the V gene TRBV7-9; D is possibly TRBD1 (6 bases). Germline-derived CDR1 and CDR2 are SEHNR and FQNEAQ (reference sequence). The ends were cut back, 3 bases at V and 6 bases at J, with 20 bases in the middle. The CDR3 has 16 residues. The CDR3 DNA follows: TGTGCCAGCAGCTTCGGTTCAGGGGTCCCTAACTCTGAAGCTTTCTTT. Its translation: CASSFGSGVPNSEAFF.

This clone has just one count. The V and J genes are TRBV7-2 and TRBJ2-3; TRBD2 agrees at 8 bases. Looked up from germline, CDR1 is SGHTA and CDR2 is FQGNSA. V shed 1 base and J 4 bases; nucleotides not matched to a gene: 10. The CDR3 has 17 amino acids. This CDR3 reads CASSLGYAGGKADTQYF. CDR3 sequence (DNA): TGTGCCAGCAGCTTAGGGTACGCGGGGGGTAAGGCAGATACGCAGTATTTT.

A note on this clone: The identical CDR3 is also encoded by other nucleotide sequences in the sample. CDR3 sequence reads: CASSFRNTEAFF. CDR3 nucleotide sequence: TGTGCCAGCAGTTTCCGGAACACTGAAGCTTTCTTT. The J gene is TRBJ1-1, the V gene TRBV12-3 or TRBV12-4; D is uncertain. The CDR3 is 12 residues long. V lost 3 bases and J lost 1, with 3 bases in between.

The chain is built from TRBV2 and TRBJ1-1, with 9 bases aligning to TRBD1. This CDR3 spans 16 amino acids. With 4 bases clipped from V and 0 bases from J, the junction kept 6 bases outside the gene matches. Germline CDR1 is SNHLY and CDR2 is FYNNEI. The CDR3 sequence: CASSGRGQGVNTEAFF. DNA of the CDR3: TGTGCCAGCAGTGGCAGGGGACAGGGCGTGAACACTGAAGCTTTCTTT.

The genes are TRBV4-1 and TRBJ2-3; tentative D call: TRBD1 (5 bases). Between the trimmed V and J ends, which lost 4 bases and 0 bases, there was a span of 14 bases. The V gene's germline CDR1 is MGHRA and CDR2 YSYEKL. This CDR3 is 16 amino acids long. The CDR3 protein is CASSPRQWGSTDTQYF. CDR3 DNA: TGCGCCAGCAGCCCCCGACAGTGGGGTAGCACAGATACGCAGTATTTT.

The chain couples TRBV19 to TRBJ1-1; D is uncertain. The germline V and J ends were trimmed by 1 base and 1 base, with 16 bases remaining between them. The CDR3 totals 17 residues. Germline loops: CDR1 LNHDA, CDR2 SQIVND (reference sequence). CDR3: CASSIGGSGYRNTEAFF. In nucleotides, the CDR3 is TGTGCCAGTAGTATAGGCGGCAGCGGGTACCGGAACACTGAAGCTTTCTTT.

The J gene is TRBJ2-1, the V gene TRBV5-5; D is unresolved. The CDR3 has 15 amino acids. Germline-derived CDR1 and CDR2 are SGHKS and YYEKEE (reference sequence). Trimming cost V 1 base and J 0 bases, with 8 bases left between them. The CDR3 sequence: CASSLIGGSYNEQFF. The CDR3 DNA reads TGTGCCAGCAGCTTGATAGGCGGCTCCTACAATGAGCAGTTCTTC. Complete variable domain (other parts from reference TRBV5-5 and TRBJ2-1): DAGVTQSPTHLIKTRGQQVTLRCSPISGHKSVSWYQQVLGQGPQFIFQYYEKEERGRGNFPDRFSARQFPNYSSELNVNALLLGDSALYLCASSLIGGSYNEQFFGPGTRLTVL.

The table lists this clone with a count of one. The chain has TRBV10-1 and TRBJ2-7; D perhaps matches TRBD2 (6 bases). Germline V lookup: CDR1 WNHNN, CDR2 SYGVQD (reference sequence). The CDR3 has 13 amino acids. V was cut by 4 bases and J by 6 bases, with 13 bases left in between. CDR3: CASSVGEAGEQYF. DNA for the CDR3: TGCGCCAGCAGTGTCGGGGAGGCGGGCGAGCAGTACTTC.

In its sample, this clone was seen a few times. The V and J genes are TRBV18 and TRBJ1-5; D is possibly TRBD1 (6 bases). The germline V gene encodes CDR1 KGHSH and CDR2 LQKENI. The CDR3 is made up of 13 amino acids. V lost 5 bases, J lost 3 bases, and 8 bases lay in between. The CDR3 region is CASSWTVNQPQHF. Written as DNA, the CDR3 is TGTGCCAGCTCATGGACAGTCAATCAGCCCCAGCATTTT.

This clone was detected only once. V usage is TRBV19 and J usage is TRBJ2-1; D remains ambiguous. This CDR3 spans 14 amino acids. V gave up 6 bases and J gave up 0 bases, with 9 bases separating them. The germline V gene has CDR1 LNHDA and CDR2 SQIVND (reference sequence). CDR3 DNA sequence: TGTGCCAGTAGGGGTAGGAGCTCCTACAATGAGCAGTTCTTC. Protein sequence: CASRGRSSYNEQFF.

V is TRBV5-8 and J is TRBJ1-5, with 8 bases identical to TRBD1. Germline CDR1 is SGHTS and CDR2 is YDEGEE. There are 14 residues in the CDR3. J lost 6 bases, V lost 2 bases, and 4 bases had no gene match. For the CDR3, the DNA is TGTGCCAGCAGCTTCCAGGGGGCCGGTCAGCCCCAGCATTTT. It is translated as CASSFQGAGQPQHF.

The chain carries TRBV6-2 or TRBV6-3 and TRBJ2-1; the D gene is possibly TRBD1 (5 bases). V shed 2 bases and J shed 4 bases, with 6 bases lying between them. The CDR3 has 13 residues. CDR1 MNHEY and CDR2 SVGEGT come from the germline V gene. The CDR3 DNA follows: TGTGCCAGCAGTTACAGGGGATACAATGAGCAGTTCTTC. Translating gives CASSYRGYNEQFF.

The chain links TRBV14 to TRBJ1-1, with a possible D match to TRBD1 (5 bases). With 5 bases removed from V and 2 bases from J, the gap between germline ends came to 9 bases. This CDR3 is built from 13 residues. The germline V gene encodes CDR1 SGHDN and CDR2 FVKESK. CDR3 coding DNA: TGTGCCAGCAGCGTCGGGACTAACACTGAAGCTTTCTTT. It is translated as CASSVGTNTEAFF.

The sample holds one count of this clone. The V and J genes are TRBV7-2 and TRBJ1-1, with unresolved D. CDR3 length equals 14 residues. Germline CDR1 reads SGHTA; CDR2 reads FQGNSA. V was clipped by 5 bases and J by 0 bases, with 10 bases between them. The CDR3 nucleotides read TGTGCCAGCAGCCCTATTTTGGTGAACACTGAAGCTTTCTTT. It yields the protein CASSPILVNTEAFF.

V and J are TRBV5-1 and TRBJ1-4; 10 nucleotides agree with TRBD1. In germline, CDR1 is SGHRS, CDR2 YFSETQ. The trim removed 1 base at V and 2 bases at J, leaving 5 bases unmatched. This CDR3 has 17 amino acids. The chain's CDR3 is CASSLRQGASTNEKLFF. The CDR3 DNA reads as TGCGCCAGCAGCTTGCGACAGGGGGCTTCCACTAATGAAAAACTGTTTTTT.

The chain employs TRBV2 and TRBJ2-3, with unresolved D. CDR3 length equals 12 residues. V shed 6 bases and J shed 2 bases, with 6 bases lying between them. Germline-derived CDR1 and CDR2 are SNHLY and FYNNEI. Here the CDR3 DNA reads TGTGCCAGCAGCTCGTACACAGATACGCAGTATTTT. Translating it yields CASSSYTDTQYF.

The gene calls are TRBV7-2 and TRBJ2-6; possibly TRBD1 for D (6 bases). V lost 5 bases, J lost 0 bases, and 17 bases lay in between. Germline lookup yields CDR1 SGHTA and CDR2 FQGNSA. The CDR3 has 18 residues. The CDR3 sequence is CASSPTRQALSGANVLTF. The CDR3 coding sequence is TGTGCCAGCAGCCCGACCCGACAGGCCCTCTCTGGGGCCAACGTCCTGACTTTC.